This TCR beta chain emerged from a study of OX40 agonist ivuxolimab in advanced cancers. Looking at the study overall: Given to patients was ivuxolimab, an agonistic anti-OX40 (CD134) antibody. Dose-escalation cases comprised hepatocellular carcinoma, melanoma, renal cell or head and neck cancer.

Trimming stripped 5 bases from V and 5 bases from J, with 12 bases between. CDR1 is SNHLY, CDR2 FYNNEI, per germline. This CDR3 spans 13 amino acids. Regarding this clone: The antigen remains unidentified.

Clones were read by immunoSEQ multiplex PCR, and TCRdb kept only the in-frame ones, dropping some. Of 70,000 to 95,000 clones in the sample, less than 95% were seen once. Findings of the study overall: Some nonresponders additionally presented with little normalized T-cell clonal expansion. With doses of 0.1 to 3.0 mg/kg, CD4+ and CD8+ blood T cells had undergone clonal expansion by week 6.

The sequencing here drew on CD4+ or CD8+ T cells sorted from blood, taken in a trial of the OX40 agonist ivuxolimab. The V call is TRBV2, the J call TRBJ2-5, with D unclear. The sequence was obtained from an adult with an advanced solid tumor such as melanoma, head and neck, liver or kidney cancer. This CDR3 reads CASSQYRTETQYF. The CDR3, as DNA: TGTGCCAGCAGTCAGTACCGGACCGAGACCCAGTACTTC.